The 6 T cell receptor beta chains in this list originate from one sample, sequenced in a study of beta chain features in type 1 diabetes. The study's findings and limits: Within each of all four CD4+ subsets, Type 1 diabetes patients had TCRB CDR3s that were moderately but significantly shorter.

Antigen specificity for these receptors is unknown. Of the isolated RNA, all was reverse transcribed, and so the sequenced material was expressed TCRB transcripts. The protocol was immunoSEQ multiplex PCR, while the TCRdb copy is restricted to in-frame clones and leaves out a portion. This repertoire shows 200,000 to 250,000 clones, approximately 15% found once; its top ten account for 0.015% to 0.02%. Source material: naive CD4+ T cells from blood. The origin of the receptors is a young man with type 1 diabetes.

This clone was observed a handful of times. The V and J genes are TRBV2 and TRBJ1-5; 8 bases are shared with TRBD1. This CDR3 is 15 amino acids long. Trimming removed 6 bases from V and 2 bases from J; junction bases left unmatched: 6. The V gene's germline CDR1 is SNHLY and CDR2 FYNNEI. CDR3 amino acids: CASSDRGEGNQPQHF. Here the CDR3 DNA reads TGTGCCAGCAGCGACAGGGGAGAGGGCAATCAGCCCCAGCATTTT.

The chain couples TRBV6-6 to TRBJ1-1; no firm D call. The germline CDR1 and CDR2 sequences are MNHNY and SVGAGI (reference sequence). V lost 8 bases to trimming and J lost 0 bases, with 13 bases between them. The CDR3 extends over 14 amino acids. The chain's CDR3 is CASEDSGVNTEAFF. CDR3 nucleotides: TGTGCCAGCGAAGACTCCGGAGTGAACACTGAAGCTTTCTTT.

V and J are TRBV29-1 and TRBJ2-1, with TRBD1 matching 7 bases. With V trimmed by 4 bases and J by 3 bases, 6 bases remained unmatched. Germline V CDR1 and CDR2: SQVTM, ANQGSEA. CDR3 length: 14 residues. The CDR3 nucleotides are TGCAGCGTTGTATCGGGACAGTTCTACAATGAGCAGTTCTTC. Residues: CSVVSGQFYNEQFF.

The chain joins TRBV6-5 to TRBJ2-1, with 9 bases that match TRBD1. This CDR3 spans 13 amino acids. Trimming took 6 bases from V and 5 from J; bases not matched to a gene: 2. Looked up from germline, CDR1 is MNHEY and CDR2 is SVGAGI. Here the CDR3 reads CASRRTGDNEQFF. The CDR3 bases are TGTGCCAGCAGGAGGACAGGGGACAATGAGCAGTTCTTC.

The chain joins TRBV5-1 to TRBJ2-1, with 9 positions matching TRBD1. V dropped 4 bases and J dropped 8; count of bases not matched to a gene: 7. The CDR3 contains 14 residues. CDR1 and CDR2 (germline): SGHRS, YFSETQ. The CDR3 DNA follows: TGCGCCAGCAGCCGGGACAGGGAGGGCTATGAGCAGTTCTTC. It translates to CASSRDREGYEQFF.

The gene calls are TRBV5-4 and TRBJ2-3; maybe TRBD2 (5 bases). CDR3 length: 15 amino acids. The V and J ends lost 3 bases and 3 bases respectively, with 14 bases between them. Germline V gives CDR1 SGHNT, CDR2 YYREEE (reference sequence). CDR3 coding DNA: TGTGCCAGCAGCTCGGAAGGGAGAGGGACAGATACGCAGTATTTT. Its translation is CASSSEGRGTDTQYF. Full variable domain (remainder filled in from reference TRBV5-4 and TRBJ2-3): ETGVTQSPTHLIKTRGQQVTLRCSSQSGHNTVSWYQQALGQGPQFIFQYYREEENGRGNFPPRFSGLQFPNYSSELNVNALELDDSALYLCASSSEGRGTDTQYFGPGTRLTVL.